The rows below give T cell receptor beta chains drawn from one sample of a study of T cell responses to AZD1222 COVID-19 vaccine. TCRdb's table, derived via immunoSEQ multiplex PCR, lists solely in-frame clones and lacks some. The table lists about 140,000 clones, 90% of them singletons. Sequences were derived from peripheral blood, sampled on day 0 of AZD1222 vaccination. The receptors stem from an adult in good health. CDR3s include the opening cysteine and the closing phenylalanine or tryptophan. Each record gives: J gene, V gene, D gene, clone size, CDR3 protein, CDR3 DNA. A D gene is named only where the DNA matches it firmly. Expanded clones get a size class; other rows say once, few or many, or leave the size out.

>TRBJ2-3|TRBV3-1/TRBV3-2|-|-
CASSQDPLLPDF
TGTGCCAGCAGCCAAGATCCCCTATTGCCGGATTTT
>TRBJ1-2|TRBV7-2|-|-
CASSVQGFGYTF
TGTGCCAGCAGCGTCCAGGGTTTTGGCTACACCTTC
>TRBJ1-1|TRBV5-8|-|-
CASSLEGIPTEAFF
TGTGCCAGCAGCTTGGAGGGAATACCCACTGAAGCTTTCTTT
>TRBJ2-1|TRBV5-1|TRBD2|-
CASSSLSGGVYNEQFF
TGCGCCAGCAGCTCCCTTAGCGGGGGGGTCTACAATGAGCAGTTCTTC
>TRBJ2-3|TRBV15|TRBD2|few
CATSILSAGLTDTQYF
TGTGCCACCAGCATTCTATCAGCGGGGCTCACAGATACGCAGTATTTT
>TRBJ1-6|TRBV7-8|-|-
CASSLEMAGANSPLHF
TGTGCCAGCAGCTTAGAAATGGCGGGGGCGAATTCACCCCTCCACTTT
>TRBJ2-1|TRBV10-2|TRBD2|-
CASNTGLVNEQFF
TGCGCCAGCAATACTGGACTAGTCAATGAGCAGTTCTTC
>TRBJ2-5|TRBV5-6|-|-
CASSYYVSARPQETQYF
TGTGCCAGCAGCTACTACGTGTCGGCGAGACCCCAAGAGACCCAGTACTTC
>TRBJ2-7|TRBV6-5|TRBD2|-
CASIITSGAPGEQYF
TGTGCCAGCATAATAACGAGCGGGGCCCCCGGCGAGCAGTACTTC
>TRBJ1-1|TRBV29-1|-|-
CSVDLGGAEAFF
TGCAGCGTTGATCTCGGGGGGGCTGAAGCTTTCTTT
>TRBJ2-2|TRBV30|TRBD1|-
CAWSLRGPGELFF
TGTGCCTGGAGCTTGAGGGGGCCCGGGGAGCTGTTTTTT
>TRBJ2-1|TRBV19|-|-
CASSTTELREQFF
TGTGCCAGTAGTACGACGGAGCTTAGGGAGCAGTTCTTC
>TRBJ1-1|TRBV24-1|-|-
CATSDGAGDGNTEAFF
TGTGCCACCAGTGACGGGGCAGGGGATGGGAACACTGAAGCTTTCTTT
>TRBJ2-3|TRBV7-3|-|-
CASSTQWPEGEETDTQYF
TGTGCCAGCAGCACCCAATGGCCTGAGGGAGAGGAGACAGATACGCAGTATTTT
>TRBJ2-1|TRBV9|TRBD2|-
CASSVLAGGNEQFF
TGTGCCAGCAGCGTACTAGCGGGAGGGAACGAGCAGTTCTTC
>TRBJ2-1|TRBV7-8|-|-
CASSLVGPYNEQFF
TGTGCCAGCAGCTTAGTAGGGCCCTACAATGAGCAGTTCTTC